Listed here are 14 T cell receptor beta chains from one sample, sequenced in a study of cytomegalovirus exposure and HLA in healthy donors. The protocol was immunoSEQ multiplex PCR, while the TCRdb copy is restricted to in-frame clones and leaves out a portion. The sample yields about 120,000 clones, about 85% seen once. The sample taken for sequencing was PBMCs. Source of these receptors: a woman aged 30 to 39 in good health and CMV-seronegative.

The CDR3 nucleotides read TGTGCCAGCAGTGGCGACAGGGCCAAAAACATTCAGTACTTC. It yields the protein CASSGDRAKNIQYF. The chain combines TRBV6-6 with TRBJ2-4; TRBD1 might be the D (6 bases). The CDR3 is made up of 14 amino acids. The germline CDR1 and CDR2 sequences are MNHNY and SVGAGI (reference sequence). V was trimmed by 5 bases and J by 1 base, leaving 9 bases between them.

The table lists this clone with a count of one. The chain has TRBV21-1 and TRBJ2-7; no check of the table's D call, TRBD2, against the DNA was made. TRBV21-1 is classified as a pseudogene. There are 14 residues in the CDR3. CDR3 in amino acids: CASRKWTSGLEQYF. The CDR3 DNA reads TGTGCCAGCAGGAAATGGACTAGCGGACTCGAGCAGTACTTC.

This chain connects TRBV4-1 to TRBJ2-3, with TRBD2 matching over 7 bases. V shed 6 bases and J 4 bases; nucleotides not matched to a gene: 7. Looked up from germline, CDR1 is MGHRA and CDR2 is YSYEKL. The CDR3 length is 14 residues. The DNA for the CDR3 is TGCGCCAGCAGTGAAATTGGGGGGGCAGATACGCAGTATTTT. It encodes CASSEIGGADTQYF.

The V gene is TRBV4-1, the J gene TRBJ2-7; D gene unclear. The CDR3 runs 14 residues. Germline assignment: CDR1 MGHRA and CDR2 YSYEKL. Trimming took 3 bases from V and 2 from J, leaving 11 bases between them. The CDR3 DNA follows: TGCGCCAGCAGCCACCGTCAATCGGCCTACGAGCAGTACTTC. Translated, it gives CASSHRQSAYEQYF.

V and J are TRBV7-2 and TRBJ1-2; no firm D call. CDR3 size: 15 residues. Trimming removed 5 bases at V and 4 bases at J, with 17 bases between. CDR1 SGHTA and CDR2 FQGNSA come from the germline V gene. CDR3 residues: CASSPLASGVYGYTF. In DNA, the CDR3 is TGTGCCAGCAGCCCGCTTGCATCGGGAGTCTATGGCTACACCTTC.

The rearrangement links TRBV30 to TRBJ2-2; 7 nucleotides match TRBD1. Germline loops: CDR1 GTSNPN, CDR2 SVGIG (reference sequence). V was pared by 3 bases and J by 8 bases, with 9 bases of the junction left unmatched. This CDR3 region has 14 residues. The CDR3 nucleotides are TGTGCCTGGAGCACAGGGGTGGGAGTAGGGGAGCTGTTTTTT. Amino acid sequence: CAWSTGVGVGELFF.

The chain combines TRBV10-2 with TRBJ2-3, with 12 bases identical to TRBD2. Trimming removed 6 bases from V and 6 bases from J; junction bases left unmatched: 7. This CDR3 spans 15 amino acids. Germline V gene lookup returns CDR1 WSHSY and CDR2 SAAADI. DNA for the CDR3: TGCGCCAGCAGCGACACTAGCGGGGGGTGGGATACGCAGTATTTT. It specifies CASSDTSGGWDTQYF.

The rearrangement joins TRBV6-6 to TRBJ1-5; TRBD1 might be the D (6 bases). Trimming removed 5 bases at V and 4 bases at J, with 12 bases between. This CDR3 is built from 14 residues. Germline CDR1 is MNHNY and CDR2 is SVGAGI (reference sequence). In nucleotides, the CDR3 is TGTGCCAGCAGTCCCCGGGACAAAAATCAGCCCCAGCATTTT. Amino acid sequence: CASSPRDKNQPQHF.

The gene calls are TRBV12-5 and TRBJ1-1; possible D gene TRBD1, 5 bases. Deletions cut 7 bases from V and 1 base from J, with 13 bases between. The CDR3 runs 14 residues. Per the germline V gene, CDR1 is LGHNT and CDR2 is FRNRAP. The CDR3 is CASAAGTWNTEAFF. DNA for the CDR3: TGTGCTAGTGCCGCCGGGACTTGGAACACTGAAGCTTTCTTT. The whole variable domain, remainder taken from reference TRBV12-5 and TRBJ1-1, is DARVTQTPRHKVTEMGQEVTMRCQPILGHNTVFWYRQTMMQGLELLAYFRNRAPLDDSGMPKDRFSAEMPDATLATLKIQPSEPRDSAVYFCASAAGTWNTEAFFGQGTRLTVV.

V and J are TRBV5-5 and TRBJ2-5; TRBD2 is a possible D gene (5 bases). Per germline, CDR1 SGHKS and CDR2 YYEKEE (reference sequence). The CDR3 is 16 amino acids. The V and J ends lost 2 bases and 1 base respectively, with 15 bases between them. CDR3 loop: CASSFLAALIQETQYF. The CDR3 coding sequence is TGTGCCAGCAGCTTTCTAGCTGCATTGATCCAAGAGACCCAGTACTTC.

The rearrangement joins TRBV5-1 to TRBJ2-5; D is possibly TRBD1 (5 bases). CDR1 and CDR2 from the germline V gene are SGHRS and YFSETQ. Trimming left V 3 bases short and J 2 bases short, with 8 bases between. The CDR3 extends over 13 amino acids. The CDR3 nucleotides read TGCGCCAGCAGCTCCCGACAGCAAGAGACCCAGTACTTC. Residues: CASSSRQQETQYF.

The rearrangement links TRBV11-2 to TRBJ2-2; D is ambiguous. V shed 6 bases and J shed 6 bases, with 17 bases lying between them. The germline CDR1 and CDR2 sequences are SGHAT and FQNNGV. The CDR3 loop spans 15 amino acids. This CDR3 is CASREVTLGSGELFF. The CDR3 DNA is TGTGCCAGCAGAGAGGTGACCCTAGGATCCGGGGAGCTGTTTTTT.

The chain is built from TRBV6-6 and TRBJ2-7, with D perhaps TRBD1 (6 bases). Germline V gene lookup returns CDR1 MNHNY and CDR2 SVGAGI (reference sequence). With 5 bases removed from V and 1 base from J, the gap between germline ends came to 12 bases. CDR3 length: 14 amino acids. CDR3 bases: TGTGCCAGCAGTCAACAGGGTAGGTCCTACGAGCAGTACTTC. Its protein is CASSQQGRSYEQYF.

The chain is built from TRBV5-1 and TRBJ1-1; D uncertain. Germline values: CDR1 SGHRS, CDR2 YFSETQ. Trimming cost V 5 bases and J 4 bases, with 9 bases left between them. The CDR3 covers 12 residues. CDR3 sequence reads: CASRSTATEAFF. The CDR3 DNA is TGCGCCAGCAGATCAACAGCCACTGAAGCTTTCTTT.